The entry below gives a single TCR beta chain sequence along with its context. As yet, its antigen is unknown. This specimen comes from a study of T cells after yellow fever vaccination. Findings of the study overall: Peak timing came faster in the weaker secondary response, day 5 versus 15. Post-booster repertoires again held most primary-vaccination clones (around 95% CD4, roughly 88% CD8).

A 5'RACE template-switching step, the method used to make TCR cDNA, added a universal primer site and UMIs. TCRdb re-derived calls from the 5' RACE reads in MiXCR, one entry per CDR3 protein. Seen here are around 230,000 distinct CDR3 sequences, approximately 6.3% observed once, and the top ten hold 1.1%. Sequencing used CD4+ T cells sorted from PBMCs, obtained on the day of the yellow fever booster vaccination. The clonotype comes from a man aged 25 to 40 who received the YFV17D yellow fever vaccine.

CDR3 DNA sequence: TGCGCCAGCAGCTTGGCTACTAGCGGGCACACCGGGGAGCTGTTTTTT. This encodes CASSLATSGHTGELFF. This chain uses TRBV5-1 with TRBJ2-2, with TRBD2 matching 9 bases. This CDR3 region has 16 residues. Per the germline V gene, CDR1 is SGHRS and CDR2 is YFSETQ. After removal of 0 bases from V and 3 bases from J, the junction contained 3 bases not matched to a gene.